This T cell receptor (beta chain) originates from a study of blood T cells in healthy people across ages. Overall study findings and caveats: Among long-lived donors, naive CD4+ cells were more numerous and diversity higher than in aged donors.

The ends were cut back, 0 bases at V and 8 bases at J, with 8 bases in the middle. This CDR3 contains 12 residues. Per germline, CDR1 SQVTM and CDR2 ANQGSEA. The donors, healthy Caucasians from Russia, were aged roughly 6 to 90. A second PCR, run for about 7 to 11 cycles, used a sample-barcoded 5' primer plus a J-beta primer mix. Using its own MiXCR run on the 5' RACE reads, TCRdb lists one record per CDR3 protein. Of roughly 1 million distinct CDR3 sequences listed, about 25% are singletons. Remarks on this clonotype: Its antigen is not identified.

The data also belong to a second study, concerning T cells of mothers and their children. That report adds: For related and unrelated pairs alike, thymic selection shapes TCR recombination output similarly. Slightly, though not significantly, more overlap was seen in related than in unrelated mother-child pairs.

Sequenced material: blood. This sequence was found in a girl aged 2 to 10 in good health. The chain joins TRBV29-1 to TRBJ2-1; the D is unclear. The CDR3 DNA sequence: TGCAGCGTTGAAGATTCCCGGGATGAGCAGTTCTTC. Its translation is CSVEDSRDEQFF.